Sequencing of this T cell receptor beta chain was carried out in a study of T-cell memory formation after mild COVID-19. The CDR3 runs to 17 residues. Germline values: CDR1 SGHRS, CDR2 YFSETQ. The junction had 15 bases not matched to a gene; V was cut back by 4 bases and J by 5 bases. TCRdb analysed the 5' RACE reads with MiXCR anew, one entry per CDR3 protein. The sample holds some 160,000 distinct CDR3 sequences, approximately 12% seen once. Sequencing was performed on PBMCs or a T cell subset sorted from them (not recorded which). The TCR was taken from a man younger than 35 who had mild COVID-19 (a few samples of this study predate the infection). Cell type and time point are not known. J is TRBJ2-5 and V is TRBV5-1; 9 positions agree with TRBD2. The CDR3 here is CASSTERLSGGGETQYF. In DNA, the CDR3 is TGCGCCAGCAGCACCGAACGTCTTAGCGGGGGAGGGGAGACCCAGTACTTC.